The 25 T cell receptor beta chains presented below share a single source sample, sequenced in a study of tumor-infiltrating lymphocytes in primary liver carcinoma. Total RNA amounting to 500 ng was the source from which TCR beta cDNA was made with a constant-region primer. Modified slightly, ARM-PCR produced TCR beta libraries over three nested multiplex PCR rounds. With TRBV1-TRBV30 forward primers and a C-beta reverse primer, the first two PCR rounds were run for approximately 10 cycles each. TCRdb passed the multiplex PCR reads through MiXCR, listing each CDR3 protein once. The data show approximately 320,000 distinct CDR3 sequences, with almost 60% seen just once and about 18% held by the top ten. Blood RNA was derived from unsorted whole blood, and germline DNA was extracted too. The sample was peripheral blood. The source is a woman younger than 45 with primary liver carcinoma and hepatitis B virus infection.

Only a few counts were recorded for this clonotype. The rearrangement joins TRBV13 to TRBJ1-2; D gene uncertain. V was shortened by 0 bases and J by 1 base, with 6 bases between the two germline ends. Germline V gene sequence: CDR1 PRHDT, CDR2 FYEKMQ (reference sequence). CDR3 length equals 14 residues. CDR3 nucleotide sequence: TGTGCCAGCAGCTTAGGCCTCCTTAACTATGGCTACACCTTC. It codes for CASSLGLLNYGYTF.

This clonotype has just one count. One end of the junction varies from germline; a read error may be responsible. This chain links TRBV11-2 with TRBJ2-5; D is ambiguous. This CDR3 region has 13 residues. CDR1 is SGHAT, CDR2 FQNNGV, per germline. CDR3 in amino acids: CTSSRFRTETQYF. Written as DNA, the CDR3 is TGTACCAGCAGCCGATTCCGTACAGAGACCCAGTATTTC.

There are many counts of this clonotype. The chain couples TRBV6-6 to TRBJ2-7; the D is unclear. CDR3 length: 15 residues. V lost 3 bases and J 2 bases, leaving 14 bases between the germline ends. Germline values: CDR1 MNHNY, CDR2 SVGAGI (reference sequence). The CDR3 DNA reads TGTGCCAGCAGTTATTTCCAGAAATTTCCCTACGAGCAGTACTTC. It specifies CASSYFQKFPYEQYF.

The chain combines TRBV13 with TRBJ1-6, with 8 bases lining up with TRBD1. The CDR3 is made up of 13 amino acids. Germline CDR1 PRHDT, CDR2 FYEKMQ (reference sequence). The junction had 6 bases not matched to a gene; V was cut back by 5 bases and J by 12 bases. The CDR3: CASSTTGERPLHF. CDR3 nucleotides: TGTGCCAGCAGCACGACAGGGGAAAGACCCCTCCACTTT.

This clonotype was counted only a few times. The rearrangement joins TRBV5-1 to TRBJ2-3; 8 nucleotides agree with TRBD2. Germline values: CDR1 SGHRS, CDR2 YFSETQ. The CDR3 runs 15 residues. V lost 4 bases and J lost 0; bases outside the gene matches: 4. CDR3 protein: CASSQTSGSTDTQYF. The CDR3 DNA is TGCGCCAGCAGCCAAACTAGCGGCAGCACAGATACGCAGTATTTT. Combining the CDR3 with reference TRBV5-1 and TRBJ2-3 gives the whole variable domain KAGVTQTPRYLIKTRGQQVTLSCSPISGHRSVSWYQQTPGQGLQFLFEYFSETQRNKGNFPGRFSGRQFSNSRSEMNVSTLELGDSALYLCASSQTSGSTDTQYFGPGTRLTVL.

The V gene is TRBV10-3, the J gene TRBJ2-3; the D gene is possibly TRBD1 (6 bases). The germline CDR1 and CDR2 sequences are ENHRY and SYGVKD. The CDR3 runs to 16 residues. V lost 1 base and J lost 0, with 11 bases in between. The CDR3, as DNA: TGTGCCATCAGTGAGTTCACAGGGACAAGCACAGATACGCAGTATTTT. Its translation: CAISEFTGTSTDTQYF.

The V gene is TRBV12-3 or TRBV12-4, the J gene TRBJ2-1, with 8 bases identical to TRBD2. The CDR3 has 18 residues. J lost 4 bases, V lost 3 bases, and 14 bases had no gene match. CDR3 nucleotides: TGTGCCAGCAGTTTTGATAGGACTAGCCCCCGGAGATACAATGAGCAGTTCTTC. Its protein is CASSFDRTSPRRYNEQFF.

Comments on this clonotype: One end of the junction is discordant with germline, which a read error may explain. This chain connects TRBV11-2 to TRBJ2-6; D gene ambiguous. This CDR3 is built from 15 residues. CDR1 is SGHAT and CDR2 is FQNNGV in the germline V gene. In nucleotides, the CDR3 is TGTGCCGGCAGCTCCCCGATTACCGGGGCCAACGTCCTGACTTTC. Protein: CAGSSPITGANVLTF.

Note on this clonotype: One junction end does not reproduce the germline sequence, and a read error may be involved. The chain links TRBV6-2 or TRBV6-3 to TRBJ2-1, with TRBD2 identical over 9 bases. The CDR3 is 17 residues long. In germline, CDR1 is MNHEY, CDR2 SVGEGT. The CDR3 nucleotides are TGTGCCGGCAGATACTCTCCATTAGCGGGGGCCTACAATGAGCAGTTCTTC. Its protein product is CAGRYSPLAGAYNEQFF.

The CDR3 region has the DNA TGTGCCAGCAGCTTGACAGGGGTCGGTACTGGGGCTTTCTTT. It encodes CASSLTGVGTGAFF. The chain uses TRBV11-2 and TRBJ1-1; 8 bases match TRBD1. CDR1 and CDR2 from the germline V gene are SGHAT and FQNNGV. After removal of 3 bases from V and 11 bases from J, the junction contained 11 bases not matched to a gene. CDR3 length equals 14 residues.

The V gene is TRBV7-9, the J gene TRBJ2-1, with D unclear. Looked up from germline, CDR1 is SEHNR and CDR2 is FQNEAQ (reference sequence). V was clipped by 1 base and J by 4 bases, with 14 bases between them. The CDR3 loop spans 16 amino acids. In DNA form, the CDR3 reads TGTGCCAGCAGCTTAGTCACTGGTCGAGCATACAATGAGCAGTTCTTC. It codes for CASSLVTGRAYNEQFF.

With respect to this clonotype: Compared with germline, one end of the junction differs, possibly owing to a read error. The genes are TRBV6-6 and TRBJ1-1; the match to TRBD1 covers 9 bases. This CDR3 is built from 16 residues. Germline CDR1 and CDR2: MNHNY and SVGAGI (reference sequence). The CDR3 spells CASSYSWDRVNPEAFF. The CDR3 nucleotides read TGTGCCAGCAGTTACTCCTGGGACAGGGTGAACCCTGAAGCTTTCTTT.

The chain recombines TRBV7-9 with TRBJ2-3; D possibly uses TRBD1 or TRBD2 (5 bases each). CDR3 size: 15 residues. The germline CDR1 and CDR2 sequences are SEHNR and FQNEAQ (reference sequence). V lost 6 bases, J lost 4 bases, and 17 bases lay in between. CDR3 DNA: TGTGCCAGCAGTCCTAACAGGAGGCAATCAGATACGCAGTATTTT. Translating it yields CASSPNRRQSDTQYF.

This clonotype was detected once. A read error is possible here, since a much larger clone lies one base away. The V gene is TRBV29-1, the J gene TRBJ2-1, with 12 bases fitting TRBD2. The germline CDR1 and CDR2 sequences are SQVTM and ANQGSEA. V shed 4 bases, J shed 5 bases, and the junction held 3 bases outside the gene matches. The CDR3 extends over 14 amino acids. CDR3 sequence: CSVARLAGDNEQFF. The CDR3 DNA is TGCAGCGTTGCTCGACTAGCGGGGGACAATGAGCAGTTCTTC.

In nucleotides, the CDR3 is TGTGCCAGCAGTTTCCCGACGGCCGGGAAACTGTTTTTT. Translation: CASSFPTAGKLFF. V usage is TRBV6-5 and J usage is TRBJ1-4; D is uncertain. Germline lookup yields CDR1 MNHEY and CDR2 SVGAGI. The ends were cut back, 4 bases at V and 11 bases at J, with 14 bases in the middle. This CDR3 is 13 amino acids long.

This clonotype was picked up many times. This sequence joins TRBV4-1 and TRBJ1-5; 8 nucleotides line up with TRBD1. Germline CDR1 reads MGHRA; CDR2 reads YSYEKL. Trimming at V came to 4 bases and at J to 3 bases, leaving 8 bases not matched to a gene. This CDR3 contains 16 residues. The CDR3 DNA follows: TGCGCCAGCAGCCCCCATGGGGGACAGGTCAATCAGCCCCAGCATTTT. It specifies CASSPHGGQVNQPQHF.

This clonotype was observed a single time. The chain uses TRBV30 and TRBJ1-6; tentative D call: TRBD1 (5 bases). The V end lost 1 base, the J end lost 7 bases, and 17 bases lay between the germline ends. CDR1 GTSNPN and CDR2 SVGIG come from the germline V gene (reference sequence). CDR3 length: 16 amino acids. For the CDR3, the DNA is TGTGCCTGGAGTGCCCTCTTGGGGAGGGGAAATTCACCCCTCCACTTT. Translation: CAWSALLGRGNSPLHF.

In its sample, this clonotype was seen many times. The chain has TRBV6-2 or TRBV6-3 and TRBJ2-3; D unresolved. Germline V lookup: CDR1 MNHEY, CDR2 SVGEGT. CDR3 size: 11 residues. V was cut by 4 bases and J by 4 bases, with 3 bases left in between. CDR3 region: CASSSSDTQYF. The DNA for the CDR3 is TGTGCCAGCAGTTCTTCAGATACGCAGTATTTT.

This clonotype was counted only a few times. This sequence joins TRBV6-5 and TRBJ1-2; tentative D call: TRBD1 (6 bases). Per germline, CDR1 MNHEY and CDR2 SVGAGI. Between the trimmed V and J ends, which lost 5 bases and 4 bases, there was a span of 17 bases. This CDR3 has 15 amino acids. CDR3 amino acids: CASSRMPGQPYGYTF. In nucleotides, the CDR3 is TGTGCCAGCAGTCGAATGCCGGGACAACCCTATGGCTACACCTTC.

This clonotype was seen repeatedly, ten times or more. The chain uses TRBV7-8 and TRBJ2-5; D unresolved. This CDR3 is 12 amino acids long. CDR1 is SGHVS and CDR2 is FQNEAQ in the germline V gene. The V gene lost 1 base and the J gene lost 4 bases, with 4 bases spanning the gap. CDR3 DNA sequence: TGTGCCAGCAGCTTAGACGGAGAGACCCAGTACTTC. Translating gives CASSLDGETQYF.

With respect to this clonotype: Germline and junction disagree at one end, which may indicate a read error. CDR3 sequence reads: CVSSANRANTGELFF. For the CDR3, the DNA is TGTGTCAGCAGTGCCAACAGGGCGAACACCGGGGAGCTGTTTTTT. The chain employs TRBV12-3 or TRBV12-4 and TRBJ2-2, with D perhaps TRBD1 (6 bases). The CDR3 runs to 15 residues.

This clonotype was detected only a few times. V usage is TRBV6-6 and J usage is TRBJ2-5, with D possibly TRBD2 on 7 matching bases. The CDR3 length is 17 residues. Per germline, CDR1 MNHNY and CDR2 SVGAGI (reference sequence). V shed 0 bases and J shed 5 bases, with 19 bases lying between them. CDR3 sequence reads: CASSYSRGEGLGETQYF. CDR3 nucleotide sequence: TGTGCCAGCAGTTACTCGAGGGGGGAGGGCCTAGGGGAGACCCAGTACTTC.

This chain joins TRBV7-8 and TRBJ1-1; D is unclear. Germline values: CDR1 SGHVS, CDR2 FQNEAQ. CDR3 length: 14 residues. The germline V and J ends were trimmed by 1 base and 4 bases, with 10 bases remaining between them. The CDR3 DNA reads TGTGCCAGCAGCTTAGGGGTTGGGTTCACTGAAGCTTTCTTT. It yields the protein CASSLGVGFTEAFF. The complete variable domain, with remaining parts taken from reference TRBV7-8 and TRBJ1-1, reads GAGVSQSPRYKVAKRGQDVALRCDPISGHVSLFWYQQALGQGPEFLTYFQNEAQLDKSGLPSDRFFAERPEGSVSTLKIQRTQQEDSAVYLCASSLGVGFTEAFFGQGTRLTVV.

Worth noting for this clonotype: This may be a read error, as it is one base from a much larger clone. The chain joins TRBV11-2 to TRBJ2-3; D may be TRBD2 (6 bases). Per the germline V gene, CDR1 is SGHAT and CDR2 is FQNNGV. The CDR3 is made up of 17 amino acids. V lost 1 base and J lost 2, with 16 bases in between. The CDR3 protein is CASSLGGTFSYTDTQYF. CDR3 nucleotides: TGTGCCAGCAGCTTAGGCGGGACCTTCTCTTACACAGATACGCAGTATTTT. The whole variable domain, filled in from reference TRBV11-2 and TRBJ2-3, reads EAGVAQSPRYKIIEKRQSVAFWCNPISGHATLYWYQQILGQGPKLLIQFQNNGVVDDSQLPKDRFSAERLKGVDSTLKIQPAKLEDSAVYLCASSLGGTFSYTDTQYFGPGTRLTVL.

On this clonotype itself: At one boundary the junction diverges from the germline segment, which might be a read error. This chain connects TRBV5-1 to TRBJ2-7; 11 nucleotides match TRBD2. The CDR3 runs to 14 residues. Germline loops: CDR1 SGHRS, CDR2 YFSETQ. The CDR3 coding sequence is TGCGCCAGTAGCTCGACTAGCGGGACTGCTAAGCAGTACTTC. Translating it yields CASSSTSGTAKQYF.